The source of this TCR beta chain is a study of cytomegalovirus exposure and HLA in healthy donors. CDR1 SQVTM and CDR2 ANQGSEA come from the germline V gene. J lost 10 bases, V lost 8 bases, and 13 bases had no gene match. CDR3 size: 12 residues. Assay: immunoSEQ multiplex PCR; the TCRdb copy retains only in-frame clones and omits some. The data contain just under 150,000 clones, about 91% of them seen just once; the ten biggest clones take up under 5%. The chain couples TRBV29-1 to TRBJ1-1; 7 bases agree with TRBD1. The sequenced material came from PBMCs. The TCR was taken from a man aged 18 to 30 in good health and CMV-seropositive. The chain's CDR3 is CSTTRQGSPAFF. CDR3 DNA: TGCAGCACTACCCGACAGGGATCTCCAGCTTTCTTT. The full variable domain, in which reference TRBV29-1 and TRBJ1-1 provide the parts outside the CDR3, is SAVISQKPSRDICQRGTSLTIQCQVDSQVTMMFWYRQQPGQSLTLIATANQGSEATYESGFVIDKFPISRPNLTFSTLTVSNMSPEDSSIYLCSTTRQGSPAFFGQGTRLTVV.